This passage covers 25 T cell receptor beta chains from one sample sequenced in a study of cytomegalovirus exposure and HLA in healthy donors. A multiplex PCR was run with 60 Vbeta primers and 13 Jbeta primers. Generated by immunoSEQ multiplex PCR, the TCRdb table keeps only in-frame clones and is missing some. The table shows 60,000 to 90,000 clones, with 55% to 80% occurring only once. Material: PBMCs. The source is a man aged 35-49 years in good health and CMV-seropositive.

This clone was seen only a few times. The chain carries TRBV7-6 and TRBJ1-5; D not resolved. This CDR3 is 13 amino acids long. Trimming took off 5 bases at V and 3 bases at J, with 8 bases between the two ends. Germline V lookup: CDR1 SGHVS, CDR2 FNYEAQ. CDR3 sequence: CASSRDTNQPQHF. In DNA form, the CDR3 reads TGTGCCAGCAGCAGAGACACCAATCAGCCCCAGCATTTT.

This rearrangement joins TRBV27 to TRBJ2-7; TRBD2 aligns across 11 bases. The CDR3 length is 13 residues. V was pared by 6 bases and J by 2 bases, with 0 bases of the junction left unmatched. Germline V gene data show CDR1 as MNHEY and CDR2 as SMNVEV (reference sequence). The CDR3 here is CASRLAGAYEQYF. CDR3 in DNA: TGTGCCAGCAGACTAGCGGGAGCCTACGAGCAGTACTTC.

The chain combines TRBV5-6 with TRBJ1-2; TRBD1 aligns across 9 bases. CDR1 and CDR2 (germline): SGHDT, YYEEEE. V gave up 4 bases and J gave up 3 bases; unmatched junction bases: 10. This CDR3 spans 16 amino acids. The DNA of the CDR3 is TGTGCCAGCAGCATATTCCGGGACAGGGACGACTATGGCTACACCTTC. Its protein product is CASSIFRDRDDYGYTF.

The J gene is TRBJ2-1, the V gene TRBV5-1; D is possibly TRBD1 (5 bases). The germline CDR1 and CDR2 sequences are SGHRS and YFSETQ. There are 12 residues in the CDR3. V gave up 0 bases and J gave up 9 bases, with 7 bases separating them. The CDR3 DNA reads TGCGCCAGCAGCTTGGCCCAGGGTGAGCAGTTCTTC. Translated: CASSLAQGEQFF.

The rearrangement joins TRBV5-4 to TRBJ2-1, with 7 bases matching TRBD2. With V trimmed by 1 base and J by 8 bases, 6 bases remained unmatched. Germline lookup yields CDR1 SGHNT and CDR2 YYREEE (reference sequence). The CDR3 has 14 residues. CDR3 amino acids: CASSLMAGADEQFF. DNA of the CDR3: TGTGCCAGCAGCTTGATGGCGGGAGCGGATGAGCAGTTCTTC.

V is TRBV6-1 and J is TRBJ1-5; TRBD1 aligns across 9 bases. Losses at the gene ends were 6 bases for V and 7 bases for J; bases not matched to a gene: 7. Germline V gene data show CDR1 as MNHNS and CDR2 as SASEGT. CDR3 size: 14 residues. CDR3 protein: CASSPGQGSQPQHF. CDR3 DNA sequence: TGTGCCAGCAGCCCGGGACAGGGATCCCAGCCCCAGCATTTT.

This clone occurred once. The V gene is TRBV9, the J gene TRBJ1-5; tentatively, D is TRBD1 (5 bases). Germline V CDR1 and CDR2: SGDLS, YYNGEE. Trimming shortened V by 0 bases and J by 5 bases, and 6 bases separated the two germline ends. The CDR3 totals 13 residues. The CDR3 spells CASSVGRDQPQHF. The CDR3 DNA sequence: TGTGCCAGCAGCGTAGGCAGGGATCAGCCCCAGCATTTT. Supplemented by reference TRBV9 and TRBJ1-5, the full variable domain reads DSGVTQTPKHLITATGQRVTLRCSPRSGDLSVYWYQQSLDQGLQFLIQYYNGEERAKGNILERFSAQQFPDLHSELNLSSLELGDSALYFCASSVGRDQPQHFGDGTRLSIL.

The CDR3 here is CASSLSGGTYQETQYF. The CDR3 coding sequence is TGTGCCAGCAGCCTAAGCGGGGGGACGTACCAAGAGACCCAGTACTTC. The chain carries TRBV4-2 and TRBJ2-5, with 9 bases aligning to TRBD2. Germline-derived CDR1 and CDR2 are LGHNA and YNFKEQ. Unmatched junction bases numbered 6, after V lost 4 bases and J lost 0 bases. The CDR3 contains 16 residues.

This clone showed up just once. The chain recombines TRBV6-1 with TRBJ2-3; 7 positions match TRBD1. Germline V gene sequence: CDR1 MNHNS, CDR2 SASEGT. Trimming cost V 2 bases and J 4 bases; bases outside gene matches: 6. There are 15 residues in the CDR3. The CDR3 here is CASSERQGWADTQYF. As DNA, the CDR3 is TGTGCCAGCAGTGAAAGACAGGGATGGGCAGATACGCAGTATTTT.

The chain recombines TRBV18 with TRBJ1-5; 8 bases agree with TRBD1. The CDR3 is made up of 18 amino acids. The junction had 18 bases not matched to a gene; V was cut back by 9 bases and J by 2 bases. In germline, CDR1 is KGHSH, CDR2 LQKENI. CDR3 amino acids: CASSSGTGPKTGNQPQHF. CDR3 bases: TGTGCCAGTTCTTCAGGGACAGGCCCAAAAACGGGCAATCAGCCCCAGCATTTT.

DNA of the CDR3: TGTGCCATCAGTAGGACAGGAGCAGAGACCCAGTACTTC. Its translation is CAISRTGAETQYF. The chain is built from TRBV10-3 and TRBJ2-5; 7 bases agree with TRBD1. This CDR3 region has 13 residues. CDR1 and CDR2 from the germline V gene are ENHRY and SYGVKD. The J segment lost 4 bases and the V segment lost 5 bases, leaving 4 bases of the junction unmatched.

This clone was recorded a few times. J is TRBJ2-5 and V is TRBV7-2; D remains ambiguous. Trimming pared 5 bases from V and 5 bases from J, leaving 15 bases between. The length of the CDR3 is 14 residues. CDR1 SGHTA and CDR2 FQGNSA come from the germline V gene. Here the CDR3 reads CASSPGGSLETQYF. CDR3 coding DNA: TGTGCCAGCAGCCCCGGTGGTAGCTTGGAGACCCAGTACTTC.

The chain joins TRBV5-4 to TRBJ2-1; 7 bases are shared with TRBD1. This CDR3 is 17 amino acids long. J lost 1 base, V lost 0 bases, and 7 bases had no gene match. CDR1 SGHNT and CDR2 YYREEE come from the germline V gene (reference sequence). The CDR3 nucleotides are TGTGCCAGCAGCTTGGGATCCGGGACAGCGTCCTACAATGAGCAGTTCTTC. As protein: CASSLGSGTASYNEQFF.

This chain joins TRBV7-8 and TRBJ2-1; TRBD2 matches 14 bases. This CDR3 region has 16 residues. CDR1 SGHVS and CDR2 FQNEAQ come from the germline V gene. J lost 9 bases, V lost 5 bases, and 9 bases had no gene match. This CDR3 is CASSILTSGGAGEQFF. CDR3 nucleotides: TGTGCCAGCAGCATCCTGACTAGCGGGGGGGCAGGTGAGCAGTTCTTC.

This clone occurred once. The chain combines TRBV2 with TRBJ1-2; possibly TRBD1 for D (6 bases). The V gene's germline CDR1 is SNHLY and CDR2 FYNNEI. Trimming pared 6 bases from V and 2 bases from J, leaving 13 bases between. The CDR3 totals 14 residues. The CDR3 DNA sequence: TGTGCCAGCAGATTCGGGACACCAAACTATGGCTACACCTTC. This encodes CASRFGTPNYGYTF.

This clone was picked up a small number of times. This sequence joins TRBV7-3 and TRBJ2-7; TRBD2 aligns across 7 bases. Germline lookup yields CDR1 SGHTA and CDR2 FQGTGA. The CDR3 spans 14 residues. With V trimmed by 5 bases and J by 1 base, 5 bases remained unmatched. The CDR3 protein is CASSPSGNSYEQYF. CDR3 coding DNA: TGTGCCAGCAGCCCTAGCGGAAATTCCTACGAGCAGTACTTC.

A few counts support this clone. This sequence joins TRBV9 and TRBJ2-3; D may be TRBD2 (6 bases). This CDR3 spans 15 amino acids. Trimming left V 0 bases short and J 6 bases short, with 14 bases between. Per germline, CDR1 SGDLS and CDR2 YYNGEE. DNA for the CDR3: TGTGCCAGCAGCGTAGCTAGCGCACAACCGGATACGCAGTATTTT. Translating gives CASSVASAQPDTQYF. The full variable domain, with the rest looked up from reference TRBV9 and TRBJ2-3, is DSGVTQTPKHLITATGQRVTLRCSPRSGDLSVYWYQQSLDQGLQFLIQYYNGEERAKGNILERFSAQQFPDLHSELNLSSLELGDSALYFCASSVASAQPDTQYFGPGTRLTVL.

The chain couples TRBV30 to TRBJ1-5; 11 bases are a match to TRBD1. CDR3 size: 15 residues. Per germline, CDR1 GTSNPN and CDR2 SVGIG (reference sequence). V was pared by 2 bases and J by 6 bases, with 6 bases of the junction left unmatched. The CDR3: CAWSSGTGGGQPQHF. CDR3 nucleotide sequence: TGTGCCTGGAGTTCCGGGACAGGGGGTGGTCAGCCCCAGCATTTT.

This rearrangement joins TRBV7-9 to TRBJ1-3; no firm D call. Between the trimmed V and J ends, which lost 3 bases and 1 base, there was a span of 7 bases. CDR3 length equals 14 residues. Per germline, CDR1 SEHNR and CDR2 FQNEAQ (reference sequence). In DNA, the CDR3 is TGTGCCAGCAGCTTCGGGTTGTCTGGAAACACCATATATTTT. It yields the protein CASSFGLSGNTIYF.

V is TRBV15 and J is TRBJ2-5, with 8 bases aligning to TRBD2. With V trimmed by 3 bases and J by 5 bases, 11 bases remained unmatched. CDR3 length equals 16 residues. Germline V lookup: CDR1 LNHNV, CDR2 YYDKDF (reference sequence). As DNA, the CDR3 is TGTGCCACCAGCAGCTTCCGGGGGGGGACAAGGGAGACCCAGTACTTC. The encoded protein is CATSSFRGGTRETQYF.

The chain uses TRBV2 and TRBJ2-2, with D possibly being TRBD2 (5 bases). This CDR3 region has 14 residues. Trimming removed 5 bases from V and 7 bases from J, with 14 bases in between. Germline CDR1 and CDR2: SNHLY and FYNNEI. CDR3 sequence reads: CASSSPRADGELFF. The CDR3 DNA reads TGTGCCAGCAGTTCTCCGCGGGCCGACGGGGAGCTGTTTTTT.

V usage is TRBV19 and J usage is TRBJ1-1; the D is unclear. Germline assignment: CDR1 LNHDA and CDR2 SQIVND (reference sequence). V lost 4 bases and J lost 7, with 10 bases in between. CDR3 size: 12 residues. The CDR3 loop is CASSTLGFEAFF. CDR3 DNA sequence: TGTGCCAGTAGTACCCTAGGATTTGAAGCTTTCTTT.

The V call is TRBV6-5, the J call TRBJ1-3; no clear D. The CDR3 length is 16 residues. Per the germline V gene, CDR1 is MNHEY and CDR2 is SVGAGI. The ends were cut back, 0 bases at V and 0 bases at J, with 9 bases in the middle. The CDR3 bases are TGTGCCAGCAGTTACTCGGAGGCCACCTCTGGAAACACCATATATTTT. Its translation is CASSYSEATSGNTIYF.

This chain links TRBV5-1 with TRBJ2-3; D unresolved. Germline loops: CDR1 SGHRS, CDR2 YFSETQ. The CDR3 contains 14 residues. Trimming pared 0 bases from V and 4 bases from J, leaving 9 bases between. CDR3 protein: CASSLERIADTQYF. For the CDR3, the DNA is TGCGCCAGCAGCTTGGAGAGGATCGCAGATACGCAGTATTTT. Looking up the rest from reference TRBV5-1 and TRBJ2-3 gives the full variable domain: KAGVTQTPRYLIKTRGQQVTLSCSPISGHRSVSWYQQTPGQGLQFLFEYFSETQRNKGNFPGRFSGRQFSNSRSEMNVSTLELGDSALYLCASSLERIADTQYFGPGTRLTVL.

This chain links TRBV29-1 with TRBJ1-1; 8 positions agree with TRBD1. Trimming cost V 7 bases and J 1 base; bases outside gene matches: 5. CDR3 size: 13 residues. The germline V gene encodes CDR1 SQVTM and CDR2 ANQGSEA. CDR3 loop: CSAQGASNTEAFF. In DNA form, the CDR3 reads TGCAGCGCCCAGGGGGCTTCGAACACTGAAGCTTTCTTT.